This TCR beta chain came from a study of T cell responses to AZD1222 COVID-19 vaccine. Study-wide background: The analysis combined second doses at about 4 or about 12 weeks.

A remark on this clone: No antigen is known for it.

Study results and caveats: Possibly, clonal diversity was underestimated; donors were largely white British and included more females. At study baseline, merely more than 5 AZD1222 recipients were seropositive.

The length of the CDR3 is 14 residues. The germline CDR1 and CDR2 sequences are LNHDA and SQIVND (reference sequence). V shed 5 bases, J shed 3 bases, and the junction held 5 bases outside the gene matches. Repertoires were generated with immunoSEQ multiplex PCR, while TCRdb's copy carries only in-frame clones and drops some. Seen here are about 260,000 clones, just over 90% observed once, and the top ten hold roughly 0.6%. The chain uses TRBV19 and TRBJ2-3; 7 positions agree with TRBD2. The sequence came from an adult in good health. The material was peripheral blood, obtained on day 0 of AZD1222 vaccination. The CDR3 coding sequence is TGTGCCAGTAGTCCTGGACTAGAGACAGATACGCAGTATTTT. Its protein is CASSPGLETDTQYF.